These T cell receptor beta chains were read from a single sample in a study of beta chain features in type 1 diabetes. Some clones are missing from TCRdb's copy, which holds only in-frame ones; the method was immunoSEQ multiplex PCR. The sample shows 150,000 to 200,000 clones, 9% of them seen only once. Sample: central memory CD4+ T cells from blood. The receptors stem from a woman in her twenties or thirties with type 1 diabetes. Each CDR3 is given with its conserved first and last residue. Fields, in order: V gene, D gene, clone size, J gene, CDR3 protein, CDR3 DNA. A D gene is named only where the DNA matches it firmly. Clone sizes are given selectively: once, few, many, or a class where the clone is expanded.

v_gene: TRBV6-6; d_gene: TRBD1; abundance: .; j_gene: TRBJ2-1; CDR3aa: CASGSGTGPNNEQFF; CDR3nt: TGTGCCAGCGGCTCCGGGACAGGGCCAAACAATGAGCAGTTCTTC
v_gene: TRBV19; d_gene: .; abundance: few; j_gene: TRBJ1-2; CDR3aa: CASKSRTGDRGGYTF; CDR3nt: TGTGCCAGTAAAAGTCGTACGGGGGATCGCGGTGGCTACACCTTC
v_gene: TRBV2; d_gene: .; abundance: .; j_gene: TRBJ1-4; CDR3aa: CASQEVQDEKLFF; CDR3nt: TGTGCCAGCCAGGAGGTTCAAGATGAAAAACTGTTTTTT
v_gene: TRBV7-3; d_gene: TRBD2; abundance: few; j_gene: TRBJ2-3; CDR3aa: CASSLGLAGVTDTQYF; CDR3nt: TGTGCCAGCAGCCTCGGGCTAGCGGGAGTCACAGATACGCAGTATTTT
v_gene: TRBV20-1; d_gene: TRBD1; abundance: .; j_gene: TRBJ1-5; CDR3aa: CSASDRGPQHF; CDR3nt: TGCAGTGCTAGCGACAGGGGGCCCCAGCATTTT
v_gene: TRBV9; d_gene: TRBD1; abundance: .; j_gene: TRBJ1-2; CDR3aa: CASSAMNRGGRAAHGYTF; CDR3nt: TGTGCCAGCAGCGCCATGAACAGGGGAGGCCGGGCGGCCCATGGCTACACCTTC
v_gene: TRBV6-6; d_gene: .; abundance: .; j_gene: TRBJ1-1; CDR3aa: CASSSTGVTEAFF; CDR3nt: TGTGCCAGCAGTTCGACAGGTGTCACTGAAGCTTTCTTT
v_gene: TRBV7-2; d_gene: TRBD1; abundance: few; j_gene: TRBJ1-2; CDR3aa: CASSLAIQGDYGYTF; CDR3nt: TGTGCCAGCAGCTTAGCAATCCAGGGGGACTATGGCTACACCTTC
v_gene: TRBV19; d_gene: .; abundance: few; j_gene: TRBJ2-1; CDR3aa: CASSIKGAGWNEQFF; CDR3nt: TGTGCCAGTAGTATAAAGGGCGCAGGGTGGAATGAGCAGTTCTTC
v_gene: TRBV29-1; d_gene: TRBD2; abundance: .; j_gene: TRBJ2-3; CDR3aa: CSVVGTSGAPDTQYF; CDR3nt: TGCAGCGTTGTGGGGACTAGCGGGGCCCCAGATACGCAGTATTTT
v_gene: TRBV5-4; d_gene: TRBD2; abundance: .; j_gene: TRBJ2-2; CDR3aa: CASSLEYGAGVNTGELFF; CDR3nt: TGTGCCAGCAGCTTGGAATATGGTGCGGGGGTAAACACCGGGGAGCTGTTTTTT
v_gene: TRBV5-4; d_gene: TRBD1; abundance: .; j_gene: TRBJ2-5; CDR3aa: CASSSLGQGKETQYF; CDR3nt: TGTGCCAGCAGCAGCCTGGGACAGGGGAAAGAGACCCAGTACTTC
v_gene: TRBV5-1; d_gene: .; abundance: few; j_gene: TRBJ1-3; CDR3aa: CASSLLEAGNTIYF; CDR3nt: TGCGCCAGCAGCTTATTGGAGGCTGGAAACACCATATATTTT
v_gene: TRBV29-1; d_gene: TRBD1; abundance: .; j_gene: TRBJ1-2; CDR3aa: CSVKGTDRGYTF; CDR3nt: TGCAGCGTCAAAGGGACAGACAGGGGCTACACCTTC
v_gene: TRBV2; d_gene: TRBD2; abundance: .; j_gene: TRBJ2-1; CDR3aa: CASSEGASGIGGDEQFF; CDR3nt: TGTGCCAGCAGTGAAGGGGCTAGCGGGATCGGGGGGGATGAGCAGTTCTTC
v_gene: TRBV7-9; d_gene: TRBD1; abundance: few; j_gene: TRBJ2-5; CDR3aa: CASSSADRDTQYF; CDR3nt: TGTGCCAGCAGCTCCGCGGACAGGGATACCCAGTACTTC
v_gene: TRBV18; d_gene: .; abundance: few; j_gene: TRBJ1-3; CDR3aa: CASSPFSTEGGNTIYF; CDR3nt: TGTGCCAGCTCACCATTCTCGACAGAAGGAGGAAACACCATATATTTT
v_gene: TRBV14; d_gene: .; abundance: .; j_gene: TRBJ1-1; CDR3aa: CASSQFPTEAFF; CDR3nt: TGTGCCAGCAGCCAATTCCCGACTGAAGCTTTCTTT
v_gene: TRBV7-2; d_gene: TRBD2; abundance: .; j_gene: TRBJ2-1; CDR3aa: CASSPQTGTSNYEQFF; CDR3nt: TGTGCCAGCAGCCCCCAGACCGGGACTAGCAACTATGAGCAGTTCTTC
v_gene: TRBV28; d_gene: TRBD2; abundance: few; j_gene: TRBJ2-7; CDR3aa: CASKPTSPYEQYF; CDR3nt: TGTGCCAGCAAACCGACTAGCCCCTACGAGCAGTACTTC
v_gene: TRBV30; d_gene: .; abundance: .; j_gene: TRBJ1-2; CDR3aa: CAWSLDITHF; CDR3nt: TGTGCCTGGAGTCTGGACATCACCCATTTC
v_gene: TRBV27; d_gene: TRBD1; abundance: .; j_gene: TRBJ2-1; CDR3aa: CASSPIGGSGTGSYNEQFF; CDR3nt: TGTGCCAGCTCCCCTATCGGAGGGAGCGGGACAGGGTCCTACAATGAGCAGTTCTTC
v_gene: TRBV6-1; d_gene: TRBD1; abundance: few; j_gene: TRBJ2-2; CDR3aa: CASSARTGGTGELFF; CDR3nt: TGTGCCAGCAGTGCTCGGACAGGGGGCACCGGGGAGCTGTTTTTT
v_gene: TRBV29-1; d_gene: .; abundance: .; j_gene: TRBJ2-5; CDR3aa: CSPRTETQYF; CDR3nt: TGCAGCCCGAGAACGGAGACCCAGTACTTC
v_gene: TRBV4-2; d_gene: TRBD2; abundance: .; j_gene: TRBJ2-3; CDR3aa: CASSKNLAGDVGTDTQYF; CDR3nt: TGTGCCAGCAGCAAGAACCTAGCGGGAGATGTTGGCACAGATACGCAGTATTTT
v_gene: TRBV29-1; d_gene: TRBD2; abundance: .; j_gene: TRBJ2-3; CDR3aa: CSVPAGGSDTQYF; CDR3nt: TGCAGCGTTCCGGCGGGAGGGTCGGATACGCAGTATTTT
v_gene: TRBV7-9; d_gene: TRBD2; abundance: .; j_gene: TRBJ2-1; CDR3aa: CASRRYSGRAVDEQFF; CDR3nt: TGTGCCAGCAGGCGATATAGCGGGAGGGCCGTCGATGAGCAGTTCTTC
v_gene: TRBV5-8; d_gene: TRBD1; abundance: .; j_gene: TRBJ1-5; CDR3aa: CASSRGGIYQPQHF; CDR3nt: TGTGCCAGCAGCCGAGGGGGCATATATCAGCCCCAGCATTTT
v_gene: TRBV2; d_gene: TRBD1; abundance: few; j_gene: TRBJ2-1; CDR3aa: CASSGDPGQGYNEQFF; CDR3nt: TGTGCCAGCAGTGGCGATCCAGGACAGGGTTACAATGAGCAGTTCTTC
v_gene: TRBV9; d_gene: TRBD2; abundance: few; j_gene: TRBJ2-7; CDR3aa: CASSRTSGPSYEQYF; CDR3nt: TGTGCCAGCAGTCGTACTAGCGGGCCCTCCTACGAGCAGTACTTC
v_gene: TRBV11-2; d_gene: .; abundance: few; j_gene: TRBJ2-7; CDR3aa: CASSAIELASYEQYF; CDR3nt: TGTGCCAGCAGCGCCATCGAGTTAGCCTCCTACGAGCAGTACTTC
v_gene: TRBV29-1; d_gene: .; abundance: few; j_gene: TRBJ2-6; CDR3aa: CSVTGRAGANVLTF; CDR3nt: TGCAGCGTAACAGGGCGGGCTGGGGCCAACGTCCTGACTTTC
v_gene: TRBV30; d_gene: .; abundance: many; j_gene: TRBJ2-3; CDR3aa: CAWSGLGPGNTDTQYF; CDR3nt: TGTGCCTGGAGTGGGCTCGGGCCCGGGAACACAGATACGCAGTATTTT
v_gene: TRBV28; d_gene: .; abundance: .; j_gene: TRBJ2-7; CDR3aa: CASSPILITGPEQYF; CDR3nt: TGTGCCAGCAGTCCGATACTAATTACAGGGCCCGAGCAGTACTTC
v_gene: TRBV5-1; d_gene: .; abundance: few; j_gene: TRBJ2-5; CDR3aa: CASSLGLDLRETQYF; CDR3nt: TGCGCCAGCAGCTTGGGACTAGATTTGCGGGAGACCCAGTACTTC
v_gene: TRBV7-9; d_gene: TRBD2; abundance: few; j_gene: TRBJ2-2; CDR3aa: CASSLSGRAVGELFF; CDR3nt: TGTGCCAGCAGCTTAAGCGGGAGGGCCGTCGGGGAGCTGTTTTTT
v_gene: TRBV7-3; d_gene: .; abundance: few; j_gene: TRBJ2-7; CDR3aa: CASSQDVQIYEQYF; CDR3nt: TGCGCCAGCAGCCAAGATGTCCAGATCTACGAGCAGTACTTC